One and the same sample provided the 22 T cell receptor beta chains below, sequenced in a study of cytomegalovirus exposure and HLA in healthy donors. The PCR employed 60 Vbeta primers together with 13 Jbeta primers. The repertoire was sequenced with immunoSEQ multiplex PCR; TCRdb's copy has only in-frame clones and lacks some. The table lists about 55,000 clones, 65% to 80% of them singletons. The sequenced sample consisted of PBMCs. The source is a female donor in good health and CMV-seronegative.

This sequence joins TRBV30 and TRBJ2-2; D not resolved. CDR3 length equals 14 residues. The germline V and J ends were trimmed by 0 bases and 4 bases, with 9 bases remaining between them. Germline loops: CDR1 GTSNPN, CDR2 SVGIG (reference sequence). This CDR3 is CAWSVEVSTGELFF. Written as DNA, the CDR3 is TGTGCCTGGAGTGTAGAAGTGAGCACCGGGGAGCTGTTTTTT.

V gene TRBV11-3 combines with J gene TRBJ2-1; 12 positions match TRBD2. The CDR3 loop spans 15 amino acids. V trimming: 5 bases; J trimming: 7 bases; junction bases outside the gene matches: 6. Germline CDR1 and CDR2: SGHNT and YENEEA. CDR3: CASSLAGGLSNEQFF. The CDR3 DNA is TGTGCCAGCAGCCTAGCGGGAGGGCTGAGTAATGAGCAGTTCTTC.

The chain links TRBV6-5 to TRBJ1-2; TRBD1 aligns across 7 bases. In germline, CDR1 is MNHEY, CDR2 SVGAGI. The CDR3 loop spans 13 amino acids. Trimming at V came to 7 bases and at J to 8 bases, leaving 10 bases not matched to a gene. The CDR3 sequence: CASIATGAWGYTF. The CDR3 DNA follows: TGTGCCAGCATCGCCACAGGGGCTTGGGGCTACACCTTC.

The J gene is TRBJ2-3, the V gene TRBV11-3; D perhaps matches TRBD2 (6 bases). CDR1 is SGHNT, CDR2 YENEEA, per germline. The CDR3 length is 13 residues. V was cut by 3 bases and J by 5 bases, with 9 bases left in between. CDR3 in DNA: TGTGCCAGCAGCTTTTCGCGGGGAGATACGCAGTATTTT. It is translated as CASSFSRGDTQYF.

CDR3 amino acids: CASSDFWTGGGSGYTF. In DNA, the CDR3 is TGTGCCAGCAGTGATTTCTGGACAGGGGGAGGCTCTGGCTACACCTTC. The J gene is TRBJ1-2, the V gene TRBV27; 10 bases map to TRBD1. V lost 5 bases to trimming and J lost 7 bases; unmatched junction nucleotides: 13. Germline V gene lookup returns CDR1 MNHEY and CDR2 SMNVEV (reference sequence). The CDR3 loop spans 16 amino acids.

The CDR3 here is CASSLVGGNTEAFF. The CDR3 DNA follows: TGTGCCAGCAGCCTAGTCGGGGGAAACACTGAAGCTTTCTTT. The chain has TRBV5-6 and TRBJ1-1, with a possible D match to TRBD1 (5 bases). This CDR3 has 14 residues. Germline CDR1 SGHDT, CDR2 YYEEEE. Trimming pared 4 bases from V and 2 bases from J, leaving 12 bases between.

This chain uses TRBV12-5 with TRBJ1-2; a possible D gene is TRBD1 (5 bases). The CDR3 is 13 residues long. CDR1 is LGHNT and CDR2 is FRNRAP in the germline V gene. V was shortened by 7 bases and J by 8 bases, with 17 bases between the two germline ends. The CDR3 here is CASVHDGGSGYTF. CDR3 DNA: TGTGCTAGTGTCCATGACGGGGGTTCCGGCTACACCTTC.

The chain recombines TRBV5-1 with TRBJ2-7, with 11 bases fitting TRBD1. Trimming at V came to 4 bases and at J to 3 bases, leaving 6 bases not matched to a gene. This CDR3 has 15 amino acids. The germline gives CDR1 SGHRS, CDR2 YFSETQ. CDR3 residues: CASSPGTGGDYEQYF. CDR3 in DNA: TGCGCCAGCAGCCCCGGGACAGGGGGGGACTACGAGCAGTACTTC.

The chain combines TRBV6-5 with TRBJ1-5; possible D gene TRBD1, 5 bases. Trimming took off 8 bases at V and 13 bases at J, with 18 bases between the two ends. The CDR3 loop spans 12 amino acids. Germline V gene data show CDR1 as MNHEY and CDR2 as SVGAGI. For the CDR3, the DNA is TGTGCCAGCCACCTCCTCGGACAACCACAGCATTTT. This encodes CASHLLGQPQHF.

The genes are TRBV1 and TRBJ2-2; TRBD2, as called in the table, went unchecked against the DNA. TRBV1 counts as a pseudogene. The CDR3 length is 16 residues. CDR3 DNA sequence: TGCACCAGCAGCCTCGGGACTAGCGGATTCACCGGGGAGCTGTTTTTT. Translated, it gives CTSSLGTSGFTGELFF.

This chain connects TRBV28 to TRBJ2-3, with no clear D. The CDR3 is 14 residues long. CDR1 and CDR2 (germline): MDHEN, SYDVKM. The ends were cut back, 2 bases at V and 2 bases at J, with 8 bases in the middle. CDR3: CASSLNPSTDTQYF. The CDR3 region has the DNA TGTGCCAGCAGTTTAAATCCCTCCACAGATACGCAGTATTTT. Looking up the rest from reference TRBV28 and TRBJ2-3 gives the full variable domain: DVKVTQSSRYLVKRTGEKVFLECVQDMDHENMFWYRQDPGLGLRLIYFSYDVKMKEKGDIPEGYSVSREKKERFSLILESASTNQTSMYLCASSLNPSTDTQYFGPGTRLTVL.

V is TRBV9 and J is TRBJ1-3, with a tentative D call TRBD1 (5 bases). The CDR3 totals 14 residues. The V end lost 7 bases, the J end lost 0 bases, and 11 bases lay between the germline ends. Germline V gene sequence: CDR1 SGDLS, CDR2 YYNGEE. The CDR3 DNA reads TGTGCCAGCCAGAAAGGGGACTCTGGAAACACCATATATTTT. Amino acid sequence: CASQKGDSGNTIYF.

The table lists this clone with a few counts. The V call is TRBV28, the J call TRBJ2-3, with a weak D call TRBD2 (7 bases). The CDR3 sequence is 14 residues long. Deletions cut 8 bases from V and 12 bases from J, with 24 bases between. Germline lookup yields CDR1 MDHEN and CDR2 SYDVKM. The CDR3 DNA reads TGTGCCAGCGCAATGGGGAGTGGGGGGGCCACCCAGTATTTT. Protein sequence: CASAMGSGGATQYF.

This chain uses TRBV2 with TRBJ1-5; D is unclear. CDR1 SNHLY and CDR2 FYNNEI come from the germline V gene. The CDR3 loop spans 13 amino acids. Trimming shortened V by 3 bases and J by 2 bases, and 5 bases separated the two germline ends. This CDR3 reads CASSEEGNQPQHF. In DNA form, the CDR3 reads TGTGCCAGCAGTGAGGAGGGCAATCAGCCCCAGCATTTT.

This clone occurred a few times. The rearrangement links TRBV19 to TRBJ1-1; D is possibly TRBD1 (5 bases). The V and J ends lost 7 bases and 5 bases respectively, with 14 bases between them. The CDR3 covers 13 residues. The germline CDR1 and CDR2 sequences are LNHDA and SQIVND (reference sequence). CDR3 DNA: TGTGCCAGTATCTCCAGGGCCTGGACTGAAGCTTTCTTT. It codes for CASISRAWTEAFF.

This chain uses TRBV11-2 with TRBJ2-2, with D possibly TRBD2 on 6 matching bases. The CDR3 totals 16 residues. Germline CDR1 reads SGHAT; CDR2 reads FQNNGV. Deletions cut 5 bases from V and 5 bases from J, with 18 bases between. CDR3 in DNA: TGTGCCAGCAGCCCGATCTCGGGACTCCTAACCGGGGAGCTGTTTTTT. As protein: CASSPISGLLTGELFF.

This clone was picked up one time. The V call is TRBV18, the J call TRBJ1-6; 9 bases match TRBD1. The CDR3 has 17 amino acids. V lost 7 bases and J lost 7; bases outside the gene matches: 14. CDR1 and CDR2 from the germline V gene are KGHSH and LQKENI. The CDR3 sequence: CASFDIRDRVYNSPLHF. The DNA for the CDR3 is TGTGCCAGCTTTGATATCCGGGACAGGGTGTACAATTCACCCCTCCACTTT.

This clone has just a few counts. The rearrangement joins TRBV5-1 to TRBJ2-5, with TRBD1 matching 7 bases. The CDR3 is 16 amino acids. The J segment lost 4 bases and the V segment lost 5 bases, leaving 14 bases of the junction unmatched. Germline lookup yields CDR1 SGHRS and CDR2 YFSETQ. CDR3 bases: TGCGCCAGCAGGCACTCCCCAGGGGGTAGTATAGAGACCCAGTACTTC. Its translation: CASRHSPGGSIETQYF.

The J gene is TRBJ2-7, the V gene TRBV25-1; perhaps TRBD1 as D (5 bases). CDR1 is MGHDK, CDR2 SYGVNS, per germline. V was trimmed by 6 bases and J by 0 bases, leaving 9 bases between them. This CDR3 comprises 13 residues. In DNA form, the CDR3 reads TGTGCCAGCAGAGGGGCAGCCTCCTACGAGCAGTACTTC. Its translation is CASRGAASYEQYF.

The CDR3 region has the DNA TGTGCCAGCACTATATCCCAGGGAGGTCAAGAGACCCAGTACTTC. Residues: CASTISQGGQETQYF. The rearrangement links TRBV6-1 to TRBJ2-5, with D maybe TRBD2 (6 bases). This CDR3 contains 15 residues. Between the trimmed V and J ends, which lost 7 bases and 2 bases, there was a span of 17 bases. Looked up from germline, CDR1 is MNHNS and CDR2 is SASEGT.

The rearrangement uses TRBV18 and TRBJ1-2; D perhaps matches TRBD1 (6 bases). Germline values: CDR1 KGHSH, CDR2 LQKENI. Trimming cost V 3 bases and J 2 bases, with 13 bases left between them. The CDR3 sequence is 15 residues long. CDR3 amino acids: CASSPDSSTNYGYTF. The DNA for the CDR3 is TGTGCCAGCTCACCGGACAGCTCCACAAACTATGGCTACACCTTC.

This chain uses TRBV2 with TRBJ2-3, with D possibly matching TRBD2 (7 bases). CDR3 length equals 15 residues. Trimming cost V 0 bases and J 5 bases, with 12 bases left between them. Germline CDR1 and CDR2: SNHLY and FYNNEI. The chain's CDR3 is CASSEAGGGGDTQYF. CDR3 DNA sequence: TGTGCCAGCAGTGAAGCGGGCGGGGGCGGAGATACGCAGTATTTT.